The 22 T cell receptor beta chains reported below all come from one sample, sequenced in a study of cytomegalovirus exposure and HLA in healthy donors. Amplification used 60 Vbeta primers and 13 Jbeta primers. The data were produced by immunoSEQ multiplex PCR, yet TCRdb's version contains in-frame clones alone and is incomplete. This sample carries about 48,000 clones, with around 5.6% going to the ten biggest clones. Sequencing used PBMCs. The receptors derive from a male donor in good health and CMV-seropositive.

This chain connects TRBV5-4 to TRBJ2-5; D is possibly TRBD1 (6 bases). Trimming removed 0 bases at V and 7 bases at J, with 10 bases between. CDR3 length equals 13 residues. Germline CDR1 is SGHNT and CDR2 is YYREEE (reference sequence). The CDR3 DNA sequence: TGTGCCAGCAGCTTGGGGCAACAGGGGACCCAGTACTTC. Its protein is CASSLGQQGTQYF.

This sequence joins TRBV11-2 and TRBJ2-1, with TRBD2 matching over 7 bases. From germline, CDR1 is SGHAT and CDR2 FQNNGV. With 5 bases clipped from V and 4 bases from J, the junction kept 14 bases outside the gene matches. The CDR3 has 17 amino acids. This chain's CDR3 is CASSLSPSGATYNEQFF. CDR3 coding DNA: TGTGCCAGCAGCCTCTCTCCGAGCGGGGCGACGTACAATGAGCAGTTCTTC.

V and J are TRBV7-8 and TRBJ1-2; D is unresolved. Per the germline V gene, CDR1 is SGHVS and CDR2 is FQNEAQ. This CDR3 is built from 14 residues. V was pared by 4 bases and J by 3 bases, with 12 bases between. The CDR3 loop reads CASSSGEPHYGYTF. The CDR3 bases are TGTGCCAGCAGCTCGGGAGAACCTCACTATGGCTACACCTTC.

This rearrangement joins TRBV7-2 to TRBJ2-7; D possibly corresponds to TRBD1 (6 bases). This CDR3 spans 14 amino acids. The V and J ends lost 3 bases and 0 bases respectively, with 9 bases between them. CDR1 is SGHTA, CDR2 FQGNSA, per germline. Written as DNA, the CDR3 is TGTGCCAGCAGCTTCCAGGGGAACTCCTACGAGCAGTACTTC. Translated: CASSFQGNSYEQYF.

CDR3 loop: CSVVGAGFEETQYF. The CDR3 bases are TGCAGCGTTGTTGGAGCGGGCTTCGAAGAGACCCAGTACTTC. The chain links TRBV29-1 to TRBJ2-5; a possible D gene is TRBD2 (6 bases). The CDR3 is 14 residues long. Germline V gene lookup returns CDR1 SQVTM and CDR2 ANQGSEA. V was shortened by 4 bases and J by 3 bases, with 15 bases between the two germline ends.

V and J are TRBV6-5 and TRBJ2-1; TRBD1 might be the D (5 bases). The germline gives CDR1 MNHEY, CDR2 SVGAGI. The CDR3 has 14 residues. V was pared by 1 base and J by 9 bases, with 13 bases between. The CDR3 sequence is CASSYYPGMGEQFF. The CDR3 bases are TGTGCCAGCAGTTACTACCCAGGGATGGGTGAGCAGTTCTTC.

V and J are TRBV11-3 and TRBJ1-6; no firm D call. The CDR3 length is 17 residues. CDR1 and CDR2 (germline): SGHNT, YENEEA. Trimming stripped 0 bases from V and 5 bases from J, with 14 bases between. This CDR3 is CASSLETGGPHNSPLHF. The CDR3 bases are TGTGCCAGCAGCTTAGAAACGGGTGGCCCGCATAATTCACCCCTCCACTTT.

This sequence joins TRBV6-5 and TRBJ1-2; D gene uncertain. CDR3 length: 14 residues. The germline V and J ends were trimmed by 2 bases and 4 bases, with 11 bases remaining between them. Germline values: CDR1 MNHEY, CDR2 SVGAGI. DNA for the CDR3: TGTGCCAGCAGTTACGACTCGATCGTCTATGGCTACACCTTC. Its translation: CASSYDSIVYGYTF.

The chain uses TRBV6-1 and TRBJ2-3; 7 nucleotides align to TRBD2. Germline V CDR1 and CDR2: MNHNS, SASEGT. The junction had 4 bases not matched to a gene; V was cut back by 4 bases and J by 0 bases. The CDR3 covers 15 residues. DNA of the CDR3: TGTGCCAGCAGTGGGGAGGGTTTTAGCACAGATACGCAGTATTTT. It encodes CASSGEGFSTDTQYF.

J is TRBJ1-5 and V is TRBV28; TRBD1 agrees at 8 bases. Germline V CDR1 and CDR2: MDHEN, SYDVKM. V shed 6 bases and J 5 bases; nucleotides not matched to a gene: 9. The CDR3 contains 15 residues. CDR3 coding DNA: TGTGCCAGCAGGCCCCAGGGGGCCGGGGATCAGCCCCAGCATTTT. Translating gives CASRPQGAGDQPQHF. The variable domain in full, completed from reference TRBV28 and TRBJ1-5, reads DVKVTQSSRYLVKRTGEKVFLECVQDMDHENMFWYRQDPGLGLRLIYFSYDVKMKEKGDIPEGYSVSREKKERFSLILESASTNQTSMYLCASRPQGAGDQPQHFGDGTRLSIL.

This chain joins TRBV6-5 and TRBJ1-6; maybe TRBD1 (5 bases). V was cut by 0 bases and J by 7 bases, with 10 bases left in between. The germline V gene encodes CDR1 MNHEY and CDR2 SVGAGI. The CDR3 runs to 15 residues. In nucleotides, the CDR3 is TGTGCCAGCAGTTACTCCCCACAGGCCAATTCACCCCTCCACTTT. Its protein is CASSYSPQANSPLHF.

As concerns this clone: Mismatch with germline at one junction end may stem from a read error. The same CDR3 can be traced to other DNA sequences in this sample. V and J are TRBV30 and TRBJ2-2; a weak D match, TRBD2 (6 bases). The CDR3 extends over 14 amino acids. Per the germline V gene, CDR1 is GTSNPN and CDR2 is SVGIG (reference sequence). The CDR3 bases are TGCGCCTGGAGCAATAGCGGAAACACCGGGGAGCTGTTTTTT. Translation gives CAWSNSGNTGELFF.

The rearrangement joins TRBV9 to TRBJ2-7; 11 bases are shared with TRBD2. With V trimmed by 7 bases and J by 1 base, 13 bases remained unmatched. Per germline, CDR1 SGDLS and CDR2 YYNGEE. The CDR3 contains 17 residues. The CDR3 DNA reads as TGTGCCAGCGAGGGGCTAGCGGGGGGACTCCCTTCCTACGAGCAGTACTTC. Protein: CASEGLAGGLPSYEQYF. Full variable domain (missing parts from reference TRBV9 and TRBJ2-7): DSGVTQTPKHLITATGQRVTLRCSPRSGDLSVYWYQQSLDQGLQFLIQYYNGEERAKGNILERFSAQQFPDLHSELNLSSLELGDSALYFCASEGLAGGLPSYEQYFGPGTRLTVT.

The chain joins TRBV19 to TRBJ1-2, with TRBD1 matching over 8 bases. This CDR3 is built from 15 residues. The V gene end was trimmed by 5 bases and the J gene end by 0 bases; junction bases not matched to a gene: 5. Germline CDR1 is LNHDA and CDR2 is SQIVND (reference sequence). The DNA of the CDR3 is TGTGCCAGTAGTCCAACAGGGGGAGCTAACTATGGCTACACCTTC. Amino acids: CASSPTGGANYGYTF.

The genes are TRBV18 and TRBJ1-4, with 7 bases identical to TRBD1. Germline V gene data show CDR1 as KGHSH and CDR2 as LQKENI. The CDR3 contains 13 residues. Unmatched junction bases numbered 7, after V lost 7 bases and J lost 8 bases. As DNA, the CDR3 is TGTGCCAGCTTCAGGGGGGAGGACGAAAAACTGTTTTTT. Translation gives CASFRGEDEKLFF.

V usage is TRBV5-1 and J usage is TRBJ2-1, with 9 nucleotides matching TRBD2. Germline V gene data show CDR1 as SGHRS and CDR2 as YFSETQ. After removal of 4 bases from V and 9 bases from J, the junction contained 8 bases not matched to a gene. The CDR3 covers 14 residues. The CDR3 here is CASSLLAGSGEQFF. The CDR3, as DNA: TGCGCCAGCAGCCTTCTAGCGGGGTCGGGTGAGCAGTTCTTC.

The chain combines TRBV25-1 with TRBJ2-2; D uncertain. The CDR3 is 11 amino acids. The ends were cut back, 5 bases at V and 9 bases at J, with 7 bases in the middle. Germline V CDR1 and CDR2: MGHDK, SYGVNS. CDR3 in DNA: TGTGCCAGCAGTTTGAGTAGGGAGCTGTTTTTT. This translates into CASSLSRELFF.

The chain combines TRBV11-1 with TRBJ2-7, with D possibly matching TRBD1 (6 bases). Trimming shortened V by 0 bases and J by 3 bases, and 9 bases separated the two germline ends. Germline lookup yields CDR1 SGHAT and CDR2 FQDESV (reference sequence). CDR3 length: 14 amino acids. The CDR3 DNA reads TGTGCCAGCAGCTTAGCGCAGGGGTACTACGAGCAGTACTTC. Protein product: CASSLAQGYYEQYF.

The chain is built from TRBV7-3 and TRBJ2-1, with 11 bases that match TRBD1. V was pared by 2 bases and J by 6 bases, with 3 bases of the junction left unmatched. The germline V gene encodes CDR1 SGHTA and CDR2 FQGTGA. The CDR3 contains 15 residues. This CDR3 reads CASSLVGTGGNEQFF. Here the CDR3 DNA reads TGTGCCAGCAGCTTAGTCGGGACAGGGGGCAATGAGCAGTTCTTC.

The CDR3 loop reads CASSFRPRDRLDEQYF. The CDR3 DNA reads as TGTGCCAGTAGTTTCCGGCCGCGGGACAGGCTGGACGAGCAGTACTTC. The chain joins TRBV19 to TRBJ2-7, with 8 nucleotides matching TRBD1. Unmatched junction bases numbered 14, after V lost 5 bases and J lost 5 bases. Germline V gene lookup returns CDR1 LNHDA and CDR2 SQIVND (reference sequence). The CDR3 has 16 residues.

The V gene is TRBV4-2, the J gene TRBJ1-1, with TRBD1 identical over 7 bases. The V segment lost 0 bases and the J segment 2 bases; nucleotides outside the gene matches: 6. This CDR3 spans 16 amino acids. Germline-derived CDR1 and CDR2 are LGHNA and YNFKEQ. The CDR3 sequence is CASSQEGDSTNTEAFF. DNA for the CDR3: TGTGCCAGCAGCCAAGAAGGGGACAGCACTAACACTGAAGCTTTCTTT.

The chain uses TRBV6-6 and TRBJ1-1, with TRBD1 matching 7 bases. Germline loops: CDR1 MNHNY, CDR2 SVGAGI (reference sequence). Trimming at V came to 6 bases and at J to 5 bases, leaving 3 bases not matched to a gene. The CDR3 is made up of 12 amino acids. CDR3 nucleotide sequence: TGTGCCAGCAGCAGGGACAGTACTGAAGCTTTCTTT. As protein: CASSRDSTEAFF.